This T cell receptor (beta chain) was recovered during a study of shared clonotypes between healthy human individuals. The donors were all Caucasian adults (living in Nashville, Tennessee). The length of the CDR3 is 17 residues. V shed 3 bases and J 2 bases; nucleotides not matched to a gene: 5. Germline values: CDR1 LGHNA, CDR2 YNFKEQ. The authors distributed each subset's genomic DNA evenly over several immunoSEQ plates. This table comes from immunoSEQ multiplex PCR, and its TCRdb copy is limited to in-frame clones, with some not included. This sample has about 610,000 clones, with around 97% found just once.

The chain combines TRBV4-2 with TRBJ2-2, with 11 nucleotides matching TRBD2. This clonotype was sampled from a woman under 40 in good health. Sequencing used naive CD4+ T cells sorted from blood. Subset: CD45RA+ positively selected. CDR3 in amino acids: CASSQGTSGVNTGELFF. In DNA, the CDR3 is TGTGCCAGCAGCCAGGGGACTAGCGGAGTAAACACCGGGGAGCTGTTTTTT.